What follows are 27 T cell receptor beta chains derived from one specimen sequenced in a study of naive and memory T cell subsets. An equimolar mix of two oligonucleotides served as the beta constant-region primer for TRBC1 and TRBC2. Nested alpha and beta constant-region primers with the SP2 primer drove four PCR rounds on ligated cDNA. TCRdb ran MiXCR on the UMI-ligation and nested PCR reads and lists one entry per CDR3 protein. The data contain about 120,000 distinct CDR3 sequences, around 35% of them singletons. The sequenced sample was central memory CD4+ T cells from blood. Receptors originate from a human donor in good health.

This chain links TRBV2 with TRBJ2-7; 12 bases match TRBD2. The CDR3 totals 15 residues. With V trimmed by 6 bases and J by 4 bases, 7 bases remained unmatched. Germline CDR1 is SNHLY and CDR2 is FYNNEI. In DNA, the CDR3 is TGTGCCAGCAGCGGACTAGCGGGAAGTAGGTACGAGCAGTACTTC. Protein product: CASSGLAGSRYEQYF.

The chain combines TRBV20-1 with TRBJ2-1; D is unresolved. This CDR3 spans 17 amino acids. The germline V gene has CDR1 DFQATT and CDR2 SNEGSKA (reference sequence). Trimming left V 0 bases short and J 0 bases short, with 15 bases between. The CDR3 region has the DNA TGCAGTGCTAGAGATCTGGCTGGGTTCAGCTCCTACAATGAGCAGTTCTTC. The encoded protein is CSARDLAGFSSYNEQFF.

This clonotype was found a few times. This sequence joins TRBV9 and TRBJ2-1, with 9 nucleotides matching TRBD2. The CDR3 length is 17 residues. Germline V lookup: CDR1 SGDLS, CDR2 YYNGEE. Trimming at V came to 1 base and at J to 7 bases, leaving 12 bases not matched to a gene. CDR3 amino acids: CASSVRLTSGSVNEQFF. CDR3 DNA sequence: TGTGCCAGCAGCGTAAGGTTGACTAGCGGTAGTGTAAATGAGCAGTTCTTC.

The chain is built from TRBV2 and TRBJ1-2; D is uncertain. From germline, CDR1 is SNHLY and CDR2 FYNNEI. CDR3 size: 15 residues. Between the trimmed V and J ends, which lost 5 bases and 2 bases, there was a span of 15 bases. The CDR3 region is CASSPTNGWNYGYTF. DNA of the CDR3: TGTGCCAGCAGTCCCACGAACGGTTGGAACTATGGCTACACCTTC.

V gene TRBV6-2 or TRBV6-3 combines with J gene TRBJ1-1; 7 bases fit TRBD1. The CDR3 runs to 14 residues. The V segment lost 6 bases and the J segment 4 bases; nucleotides outside the gene matches: 8. Per germline, CDR1 MNHEY and CDR2 SVGEGT. The CDR3 region has the DNA TGTGCCAGCAGCCGCACAGGGGTCGGCACTGAAGCTTTCTTT. It yields the protein CASSRTGVGTEAFF.

This clonotype was observed a few times. This chain links TRBV4-1 with TRBJ2-1, with 11 bases that match TRBD2. Germline CDR1 MGHRA, CDR2 YSYEKL. Trimming cost V 6 bases and J 8 bases; bases outside gene matches: 9. The CDR3 sequence is 15 residues long. The CDR3 region is CASSLTSGSRDEQFF. In DNA, the CDR3 is TGCGCCAGCAGTCTCACTAGCGGGAGTAGAGATGAGCAGTTCTTC.

V usage is TRBV3-1 and J usage is TRBJ2-7, with a possible D match to TRBD1 (5 bases). This CDR3 region has 13 residues. The germline V gene has CDR1 LGHDT and CDR2 YNNKEL (reference sequence). V was trimmed by 4 bases and J by 6 bases, leaving 13 bases between them. The CDR3 here is CASSPPQGIEQYF. The CDR3 DNA is TGTGCCAGCAGCCCCCCCCAGGGCATCGAGCAGTACTTC.

The rearrangement joins TRBV5-1 to TRBJ1-1; D perhaps matches TRBD1 (5 bases). Trimming removed 4 bases from V and 1 base from J, with 11 bases in between. Per the germline V gene, CDR1 is SGHRS and CDR2 is YFSETQ. The CDR3 spans 14 residues. Here the CDR3 DNA reads TGCGCCAGCAGCATCGGGGGTGGGAACACTGAAGCTTTCTTT. Translation gives CASSIGGGNTEAFF. Supplemented by reference TRBV5-1 and TRBJ1-1, the full variable domain reads KAGVTQTPRYLIKTRGQQVTLSCSPISGHRSVSWYQQTPGQGLQFLFEYFSETQRNKGNFPGRFSGRQFSNSRSEMNVSTLELGDSALYLCASSIGGGNTEAFFGQGTRLTVV.

This clonotype was seen at least ten times. The rearrangement joins TRBV20-1 to TRBJ1-5, with D tentatively TRBD1 (5 bases). This CDR3 is built from 17 residues. The V end lost 5 bases, the J end lost 0 bases, and 20 bases lay between the germline ends. In germline, CDR1 is DFQATT, CDR2 SNEGSKA (reference sequence). CDR3 DNA sequence: TGCAGTGCTGAGCCTCATATTGGGACGGCTAGCAATCAGCCCCAGCATTTT. It yields the protein CSAEPHIGTASNQPQHF.

This chain uses TRBV20-1 with TRBJ2-1, with 9 nucleotides matching TRBD2. Germline trimming cut 2 bases from V and 8 bases from J; bases unmatched to any gene: 10. The CDR3 runs to 15 residues. Germline CDR1 reads DFQATT; CDR2 reads SNEGSKA (reference sequence). The CDR3: CSARPFRGREDEQFF. CDR3 DNA: TGCAGTGCTAGACCCTTCCGCGGGAGGGAGGATGAGCAGTTCTTC.

V gene TRBV20-1 combines with J gene TRBJ2-6; 8 nucleotides align to TRBD2. Germline V gene sequence: CDR1 DFQATT, CDR2 SNEGSKA (reference sequence). Trimming took 5 bases from V and 0 from J; bases not matched to a gene: 6. The CDR3 consists of 16 residues. This chain's CDR3 is CSAREGSYSGANVLTF. The CDR3 DNA reads as TGCAGTGCTCGGGAGGGGAGTTACTCTGGGGCCAACGTCCTGACTTTC.

V usage is TRBV19 and J usage is TRBJ1-5; D is unclear. The CDR3 has 17 residues. V was pared by 1 base and J by 0 bases, with 13 bases between. Per germline, CDR1 LNHDA and CDR2 SQIVND (reference sequence). CDR3 sequence reads: CASSIVRSASSNQPQHF. DNA for the CDR3: TGTGCCAGTAGTATAGTGAGGTCGGCTTCTAGCAATCAGCCCCAGCATTTT.

V is TRBV18 and J is TRBJ1-5, with TRBD1 identical over 7 bases. From germline, CDR1 is KGHSH and CDR2 LQKENI. This CDR3 has 14 residues. V lost 5 bases and J lost 3; bases outside the gene matches: 4. CDR3 DNA: TGTGCCAGCTCAATTACAGGGGACAATCAGCCCCAGCATTTT. This codes for CASSITGDNQPQHF.

This clonotype was counted only a few times. The V and J genes are TRBV4-2 and TRBJ2-3, with 11 bases lining up with TRBD2. The germline V gene encodes CDR1 LGHNA and CDR2 YNFKEQ. After removal of 4 bases from V and 5 bases from J, the junction contained 11 bases not matched to a gene. CDR3 length equals 17 residues. The CDR3 DNA reads as TGTGCCAGCAGCCTTGGGACTAGCGGAATAAGGGGAGATACGCAGTATTTT. Translation gives CASSLGTSGIRGDTQYF.

The chain carries TRBV6-6 and TRBJ2-1, with D possibly TRBD2 on 5 matching bases. CDR3 length equals 12 residues. Trimming left V 4 bases short and J 10 bases short, with 11 bases between. Looked up from germline, CDR1 is MNHNY and CDR2 is SVGAGI (reference sequence). CDR3 nucleotide sequence: TGTGCCAGCAGTTTCCGGGATGGGGAGCAGTTCTTC. As protein: CASSFRDGEQFF.

The rearrangement joins TRBV20-1 to TRBJ2-3, with 7 bases identical to TRBD2. Germline lookup yields CDR1 DFQATT and CDR2 SNEGSKA (reference sequence). V lost 4 bases to trimming and J lost 0 bases; unmatched junction nucleotides: 4. The CDR3 runs 14 residues. The CDR3 spells CSATLGGSTDTQYF. In DNA form, the CDR3 reads TGCAGTGCTACCCTGGGGGGGAGCACAGATACGCAGTATTTT.

The rearrangement joins TRBV6-6 to TRBJ2-5, with D unresolved. Germline V gene data show CDR1 as MNHNY and CDR2 as SVGAGI (reference sequence). The CDR3 contains 12 residues. The V end was cut by 0 bases, the J end by 5 bases, with 4 bases between. CDR3 sequence reads: CASSYSAETQYF. DNA of the CDR3: TGTGCCAGCAGTTACTCGGCGGAGACCCAGTACTTC.

This clonotype turned up a few times. The genes are TRBV19 and TRBJ2-7, with 8 bases matching TRBD1. The CDR3 spans 16 residues. Trimming took 4 bases from V and 0 from J; bases not matched to a gene: 8. CDR1 and CDR2 (germline): LNHDA, SQIVND (reference sequence). The CDR3 here is CASSSFTGGSSYEQYF. CDR3 nucleotide sequence: TGTGCCAGTAGTAGCTTCACAGGGGGAAGCTCCTACGAGCAGTACTTC.

The V call is TRBV6-6, the J call TRBJ1-1; perhaps TRBD1 as D (6 bases). From germline, CDR1 is MNHNY and CDR2 SVGAGI (reference sequence). CDR3 length: 14 residues. V was trimmed by 6 bases and J by 5 bases, leaving 16 bases between them. The CDR3: CASRDTGSFTEAFF. CDR3 in DNA: TGTGCCAGCAGGGATACAGGGAGTTTTACTGAAGCTTTCTTT.

For the CDR3, the DNA is TGCGCCAGCAGCTTGAGAAGTCCCAACTCGGACTATGGCTACACCTTC. Its protein is CASSLRSPNSDYGYTF. The rearrangement uses TRBV5-1 and TRBJ1-2; D gene ambiguous. The CDR3 sequence is 16 residues long. Germline CDR1 reads SGHRS; CDR2 reads YFSETQ. Trimming removed 1 base at V and 3 bases at J, with 16 bases between.

The chain carries TRBV5-6 and TRBJ2-3; the D gene is possibly TRBD1 (6 bases). This CDR3 has 18 amino acids. Per the germline V gene, CDR1 is SGHDT and CDR2 is YYEEEE. V dropped 0 bases and J dropped 1 base, with 18 bases sitting between them. Here the CDR3 reads CASSLVTQGNRGTDTQYF. As DNA, the CDR3 is TGTGCCAGCAGCTTGGTAACACAGGGCAATCGGGGCACAGATACGCAGTATTTT.

This clonotype was detected a few times. This chain links TRBV12-3 or TRBV12-4 with TRBJ1-5; 7 positions agree with TRBD1. V was clipped by 6 bases and J by 2 bases; unmatched bases: 4. The CDR3 consists of 14 residues. This CDR3 is CASSHQGGNQPQHF. The DNA of the CDR3 is TGTGCCAGCAGCCATCAGGGGGGCAATCAGCCCCAGCATTTT.

This clonotype has just one count. This sequence joins TRBV30 and TRBJ1-6, with TRBD1 identical over 8 bases. This CDR3 spans 14 amino acids. Germline V gene lookup returns CDR1 GTSNPN and CDR2 SVGIG (reference sequence). V shed 2 bases and J 5 bases; nucleotides not matched to a gene: 2. As DNA, the CDR3 is TGTGCCTGGAGTCGACAGGGGAATAATTCACCCCTCCACTTT. It specifies CAWSRQGNNSPLHF.

V and J are TRBV4-3 and TRBJ1-2; the match to TRBD1 covers 7 bases. Trimming at V came to 3 bases and at J to 3 bases, leaving 10 bases not matched to a gene. CDR3 length: 16 amino acids. Germline CDR1 and CDR2: LGHNA and YSLEER. CDR3 DNA sequence: TGCGCCAGCAGCCACCTCCCCTCCCAGGGGGACTATGGCTACACCTTC. Its protein is CASSHLPSQGDYGYTF.

This clonotype was detected a few times. This chain connects TRBV6-6 to TRBJ2-5; tentatively, D is TRBD2 (6 bases). CDR1 and CDR2 from the germline V gene are MNHNY and SVGAGI (reference sequence). Trimming shortened V by 2 bases and J by 5 bases, and 9 bases separated the two germline ends. CDR3 length: 13 amino acids. The CDR3 region is CASSYQSGETQYF. The CDR3 bases are TGTGCCAGCAGTTACCAAAGCGGGGAGACCCAGTACTTC.

V gene TRBV5-1 combines with J gene TRBJ2-3; 7 bases line up with TRBD1. V shed 4 bases and J 3 bases; nucleotides not matched to a gene: 8. The CDR3 length is 15 residues. Germline-derived CDR1 and CDR2 are SGHRS and YFSETQ. CDR3 residues: CASSKNRGKTDTQYF. The CDR3 bases are TGCGCCAGCAGCAAGAACAGGGGTAAAACAGATACGCAGTATTTT.

This clonotype was counted a few times. This chain connects TRBV12-3 or TRBV12-4 to TRBJ2-3; TRBD2 is a possible D gene (6 bases). The CDR3 covers 15 residues. V shed 5 bases and J shed 2 bases, with 14 bases lying between them. The CDR3 region has the DNA TGTGCCAGCAGTCCCCATAGCGGAACCACAGATACGCAGTATTTT. Translating it yields CASSPHSGTTDTQYF.